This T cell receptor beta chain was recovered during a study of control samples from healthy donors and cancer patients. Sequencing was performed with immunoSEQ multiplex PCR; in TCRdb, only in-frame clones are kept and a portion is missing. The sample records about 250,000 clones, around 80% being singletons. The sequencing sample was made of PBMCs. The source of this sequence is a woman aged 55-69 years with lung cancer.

The CDR3 loop is CAISELGPGEQFF. CDR3 nucleotide sequence: TGTGCCATCAGTGAGCTGGGGCCAGGTGAGCAGTTCTTC. The V call is TRBV10-3, the J call TRBJ2-1, with D tentatively TRBD1 (5 bases). The V end was cut by 2 bases, the J end by 9 bases, with 11 bases between. This CDR3 is 13 amino acids long. Germline loops: CDR1 ENHRY, CDR2 SYGVKD.